This TCR beta chain was recovered during a study of technical replicates of blood from a few donors. The germline gives CDR1 MDHEN, CDR2 SYDVKM. V was clipped by 4 bases and J by 5 bases; unmatched bases: 11. The CDR3 has 16 residues. Data came from immunoSEQ multiplex PCR; TCRdb stores just in-frame clones and leaves some out. The sample lists about 72,000 clones, approximately 92% occurring once. The sequencing input was T cells isolated from PBMCs. The chain has TRBV28 and TRBJ1-5, with TRBD1 matching 7 bases. The sequence derives from a human donor in good health. Here the CDR3 reads CASSYYGTEHDQPQHF. In nucleotides, the CDR3 is TGTGCCAGCAGTTATTACGGGACAGAGCACGATCAGCCCCAGCATTTT.